This T cell receptor beta chain was found in a study of spatial heterogeneity in lung cancer (dated by TCRdb to 2018 to 2020). Regarding the complete study: Donors were around 71 patients with early-stage, untreated non-small cell lung cancer from the lung TRACERx cohort. Follow-up PBMC samples were sequenced whenever available, and the median time to follow-up was roughly two years after resection. More beta-chain than alpha-chain transcripts were consistently detected, likely reflecting higher beta-chain transcript abundance. In the raw uncorrected reads, each unique combination of TCR and UMI appeared more than ten times on average. In non-small cell lung cancer, the study made a quantitative comparison of TCR alpha and beta repertoires among multiple tumor regions, matched nontumor lung and blood. The study linked features of the TCR repertoire to counts of nonsynonymous mutations, which were determined by whole-exome sequencing of tumor tissue. At surgery, both alpha and beta chains were TCR-sequenced in approximately 210 tumor regions, fewer than 85 matched nontumor lung samples and some 58 PBMC samples.

V was cut back by 8 bases and J by 5 bases, leaving a gap of 12 bases between them. The CDR3 starts with the cysteine, ends with the phenylalanine, and has 13 residues. Left in the record is the CDR3 DNA by itself, 39 bases read in frame from the first base. The germline V gene (reference sequence) gives CDR1 as MNHNY and CDR2 as SVGAGI. In the paper's terms, the time point label means: blood at routine non-recurrence follow-up after resection. Without any cell sorting, TCR sequencing was performed on whole RNA extracted either from tumor and nontumor lung tissue or from cryopreserved PBMC samples. Only patients with enough RNA available from two or more tumor regions were chosen for TCR sequencing. The study at large found these results: Ubiquitous expanded tumor TCRs were found in blood more often at tumor resection than at routine follow-up. Confirming at a functional level the hypothesis that regional TCRs recognize regional mutations was considered to require additional single-cell paired TCR alpha and beta sequencing. Only roughly 15 patients were included in the comparisons of baseline and follow-up blood repertoires.

The library was obtained by 5' RACE. Sequencer: NextSeq 500. To allow correction of PCR and sequencing errors, the TCR library protocol tagged every TCR cDNA molecule with a unique molecular identifier. The study's processing was this. Decombinator tools were used for TCR identification, UMI-based error correction and CDR3 extraction. Expanded TCRs were defined as those above a frequency of 2 per 1,000, corresponding to the top 1% of the tumor frequency distribution. Renyi diversity was computed with the R vegan package after each repertoire had been subsampled 100 times to 5,000 TCRs. CDR3 similarity networks were constructed using string-kernel similarity of amino acid triplets, with links drawn between CDR3s whose pairwise similarity was above 0.82. Starting from the raw public reads, TCRdb applied fastp trimming at Q25, assembled clones with MiXCR and retained in-frame beta chains. Entries are consolidated by CDR3 protein sequence, retaining the most common genes and DNA. These V and J calls derive from TCRdb rather than the authors' analysis. This sample gives more than 25,000 distinct CDR3 sequences in total; approximately 5.5% of them show up just once. The ten biggest clones cover 22% of the sample.

A remark on this clonotype: Its cognate antigen has yet to be identified. Base-call qualities are not available, and no considerably larger clone is one nucleotide away.

The TCR originated in a male donor with early-stage non-small cell lung cancer. Sequences were derived from PBMCs, sampled at follow-up. Recombination connected TRBV6-6 to TRBJ2-2, with the D segment identity uncertain. The CDR3 reads CASGGSGTGELFF. The nucleotide sequence is TGTGCCAGCGGTGGATCCGGGACCGGGGAGCTGTTTTTT.